Each of the 12 T cell receptor beta chains below was sequenced from the same sample in a study of blood T cells in healthy people across ages. Sample-barcoded 5' priming and a J-beta primer mix drove a second PCR of 7 to 11 cycles. TCRdb recomputed calls from the 5' RACE reads with MiXCR, one row per CDR3 protein. The sample lists 600,000 or so distinct CDR3 sequences; roughly 30% were seen once. Sequenced: blood. These receptors originate from a woman older than 75 in good health.

This clonotype was counted a few times. V is TRBV6-2 or TRBV6-3 and J is TRBJ1-6; D call uncertain. This CDR3 is built from 14 residues. The germline gives CDR1 MNHEY, CDR2 SVGEGT. Trimming pared 2 bases from V and 10 bases from J, leaving 12 bases between. CDR3 in amino acids: CASSYEGGGSPLHF. CDR3 sequence (DNA): TGTGCCAGCAGTTACGAGGGTGGCGGATCACCCCTCCACTTT.

V gene TRBV7-6 combines with J gene TRBJ2-1; no clear D gene. CDR3 length: 15 amino acids. Germline V gene data show CDR1 as SGHVS and CDR2 as FNYEAQ. V lost 5 bases and J 6 bases, leaving 17 bases between the germline ends. CDR3 amino acids: CASSHPPEAINEQFF. The CDR3 DNA follows: TGTGCCAGCAGCCACCCCCCTGAAGCGATCAATGAGCAGTTCTTC.

There are a few counts of this clonotype. This rearrangement joins TRBV18 to TRBJ1-2; D gene uncertain. Germline V lookup: CDR1 KGHSH, CDR2 LQKENI. V was clipped by 2 bases and J by 6 bases, with 13 bases between them. This CDR3 comprises 14 residues. In DNA, the CDR3 is TGTGCCAGCTCACCAAGGGTGGAGGGTGATGGCTACACCTTC. It yields the protein CASSPRVEGDGYTF.

The rearrangement uses TRBV6-2 or TRBV6-3 and TRBJ2-7; 9 nucleotides align to TRBD2. J lost 0 bases, V lost 3 bases, and 3 bases had no gene match. This CDR3 is built from 15 residues. Germline V gene sequence: CDR1 MNHEY, CDR2 SVGEGT. CDR3 in amino acids: CASSYFSGSSYEQYF. CDR3 sequence (DNA): TGTGCCAGCAGTTATTTTAGCGGGAGCTCCTACGAGCAGTACTTC.

This clonotype was observed at least ten times. The chain carries TRBV5-1 and TRBJ2-7; a possible D gene is TRBD1 (6 bases). Deletions cut 0 bases from V and 2 bases from J, with 18 bases between. Germline V gives CDR1 SGHRS, CDR2 YFSETQ. This CDR3 has 17 amino acids. This CDR3 is CASSLVSSGTSTYEQYF. The CDR3 bases are TGCGCCAGCAGCTTGGTCTCCTCCGGGACATCTACCTACGAGCAGTACTTC.

In this sample, this clonotype turned up many times. This chain links TRBV5-1 with TRBJ2-7, with 8 bases aligning to TRBD1. The V gene's germline CDR1 is SGHRS and CDR2 YFSETQ. CDR3 length: 13 amino acids. The trim removed 3 bases at V and 6 bases at J, leaving 5 bases unmatched. The CDR3 sequence is CASSWGQVGEQYF. Here the CDR3 DNA reads TGCGCCAGCAGCTGGGGACAGGTAGGCGAGCAGTACTTC.

This clonotype was detected ten times or more. The V gene is TRBV7-9, the J gene TRBJ1-2; weak D call: TRBD1 (6 bases). Trimming removed 5 bases from V and 3 bases from J, with 19 bases in between. The CDR3 length is 16 residues. Per the germline V gene, CDR1 is SEHNR and CDR2 is FQNEAQ (reference sequence). This CDR3 is CASSPQGGRGDYGYTF. CDR3 DNA: TGTGCCAGCAGCCCCCAAGGAGGCAGGGGCGACTATGGCTACACCTTC.

V is TRBV18 and J is TRBJ2-3; 7 positions agree with TRBD1. Germline CDR1 KGHSH, CDR2 LQKENI. J lost 2 bases, V lost 5 bases, and 7 bases had no gene match. The CDR3 has 15 amino acids. Here the CDR3 DNA reads TGTGCCAGCTCAACACGGACAGGCCCCACAGATACGCAGTATTTT. This codes for CASSTRTGPTDTQYF. The full variable domain, in which reference TRBV18 and TRBJ2-3 provide the parts outside the CDR3, is NAGVMQNPRHLVRRRGQEARLRCSPMKGHSHVYWYRQLPEEGLKFMVYLQKENIIDESGMPKERFSAEFPKEGPSILRIQQVVRGDSAAYFCASSTRTGPTDTQYFGPGTRLTVL.

This clonotype showed up many times. The J gene is TRBJ1-2, the V gene TRBV30; D possibly corresponds to TRBD1 (5 bases). The V end was cut by 5 bases, the J end by 13 bases, with 26 bases between. The CDR3 loop spans 14 amino acids. The germline gives CDR1 GTSNPN, CDR2 SVGIG (reference sequence). The CDR3 loop reads CAWALMGPPTRGTF. The CDR3 bases are TGTGCCTGGGCTCTCATGGGACCGCCTACCCGCGGCACCTTC.

This chain connects TRBV4-2 to TRBJ1-2; no reliable D call. V lost 0 bases, J lost 4 bases, and 12 bases lay in between. CDR1 LGHNA and CDR2 YNFKEQ come from the germline V gene. CDR3 size: 15 residues. Here the CDR3 reads CASSQESSKGYGYTF. The CDR3 DNA is TGTGCCAGCAGCCAAGAATCGTCTAAAGGCTATGGCTACACCTTC.

A few counts support this clonotype. The junction shows a germline mismatch at one end, possibly a read error. The J gene is TRBJ1-1, the V gene TRBV3-1; D remains unclear. Germline CDR1 and CDR2: LGHDT and YNNKEL (reference sequence). The CDR3 totals 14 residues. The CDR3 spells CAGSRILTNTEAFF. CDR3 DNA: TGTGCCGGCAGTCGGATTTTAACGAACACTGAAGCTTTCTTT.

This chain links TRBV7-2 with TRBJ2-2, with D unresolved. This CDR3 has 14 residues. The germline V and J ends were trimmed by 5 bases and 4 bases, with 11 bases remaining between them. Germline V gene data show CDR1 as SGHTA and CDR2 as FQGNSA. Here the CDR3 DNA reads TGTGCCAGCAGCCCCCTTGGCGGCACCGGGGAGCTGTTTTTT. It yields the protein CASSPLGGTGELFF.